Following are 25 T cell receptor beta chains from one sample sequenced in a study of neurological immune-mediated disorders. TCRdb re-derived calls from the 5' RACE reads in MiXCR, one entry per CDR3 protein. There are 55,000 to 75,000 distinct CDR3 sequences in the sample; 5.2% occur only once, and around 5.1% lies in the top ten. The sample consisted of PBMCs. These receptors all come from a human donor with multiple sclerosis. The donor label of this sample is uncertain.

The chain recombines TRBV20-1 with TRBJ2-1, with TRBD1 matching over 8 bases. Trimming at V came to 3 bases and at J to 2 bases, leaving 3 bases not matched to a gene. Germline CDR1 reads DFQATT; CDR2 reads SNEGSKA (reference sequence). The CDR3 runs to 14 residues. DNA of the CDR3: TGCAGTGCTAGTTGGACAGGGACCTACAATGAGCAGTTCTTC. This translates into CSASWTGTYNEQFF.

This clonotype has a count of ten or more. The chain recombines TRBV5-1 with TRBJ2-7, with D tentatively TRBD1 (5 bases). The germline CDR1 and CDR2 sequences are SGHRS and YFSETQ. V lost 4 bases, J lost 9 bases, and 17 bases lay in between. The CDR3 runs to 13 residues. Written as DNA, the CDR3 is TGCGCCAGCAGCCCCGACGCTGCAGGGATGCAGTACTTC. Its translation: CASSPDAAGMQYF. Variable domain in full (rest from reference TRBV5-1 and TRBJ2-7): KAGVTQTPRYLIKTRGQQVTLSCSPISGHRSVSWYQQTPGQGLQFLFEYFSETQRNKGNFPGRFSGRQFSNSRSEMNVSTLELGDSALYLCASSPDAAGMQYFGPGTRLTVT.

This clonotype was detected ten times or more. The CDR3 region is CASSRTRTYNEQFF. In DNA, the CDR3 is TGTGCCAGCAGTCGGACTAGAACCTACAATGAGCAGTTCTTC. The rearrangement joins TRBV14 to TRBJ2-1; 7 nucleotides match TRBD2. Losses at the gene ends were 6 bases for V and 2 bases for J; bases not matched to a gene: 4. Germline assignment: CDR1 SGHDN and CDR2 FVKESK. The CDR3 has 14 residues.

This clonotype has at least ten counts. V gene TRBV5-1 combines with J gene TRBJ1-1; TRBD1 agrees at 8 bases. The CDR3 sequence is 13 residues long. The germline gives CDR1 SGHRS, CDR2 YFSETQ. V trimming: 3 bases; J trimming: 8 bases; junction bases outside the gene matches: 6. The CDR3 DNA sequence: TGCGCCAGCAGCTGGGACAGGATCGACGAAGCTTTCTTT. It specifies CASSWDRIDEAFF.

This clonotype was detected ten times or more. The chain has TRBV20-1 and TRBJ2-3, with 13 bases identical to TRBD2. Germline loops: CDR1 DFQATT, CDR2 SNEGSKA (reference sequence). V lost 3 bases to trimming and J lost 2 bases; unmatched junction nucleotides: 8. CDR3 length: 17 residues. This CDR3 reads CSARELAGGLITDTQYF. The CDR3 DNA reads as TGCAGTGCTAGGGAACTAGCGGGGGGGCTGATCACAGATACGCAGTATTTT.

This clonotype was seen many times. The genes are TRBV5-1 and TRBJ1-4, with 11 bases that match TRBD1. Per the germline V gene, CDR1 is SGHRS and CDR2 is YFSETQ. CDR3 length: 14 residues. The J segment lost 7 bases and the V segment lost 3 bases, leaving 2 bases of the junction unmatched. This CDR3 reads CASSSGTGGEKLFF. The CDR3 coding sequence is TGCGCCAGCAGCTCCGGGACAGGGGGTGAAAAACTGTTTTTT.

There are many counts of this clonotype. V and J are TRBV7-6 and TRBJ2-7; 13 nucleotides agree with TRBD2. The CDR3 length is 16 residues. V lost 5 bases, J lost 7 bases, and 11 bases stayed unmatched. The germline gives CDR1 SGHVS, CDR2 FNYEAQ. The CDR3 DNA follows: TGTGCCAGCAGCGCCGCCCGGGGACTAGCGGGGAATGAGCAGTACTTC. It encodes CASSAARGLAGNEQYF.

This clonotype was counted at least ten times. This clone may be a read error of a much larger clone one base away. The gene calls are TRBV7-2 and TRBJ2-7; unclear D gene. The CDR3 spans 12 residues. Trimming removed 4 bases from V and 7 bases from J, with 11 bases in between. Germline values: CDR1 SGHTA, CDR2 FQGNSA. The CDR3 reads CASSSSGREQYF. For the CDR3, the DNA is TGTGCCAGCAGCTCATCAGGTCGGGAGCAGTACTTC. Full variable domain (rest looked up from reference TRBV7-2 and TRBJ2-7): GAGVSQSPSNKVTEKGKDVELRCDPISGHTALYWYRQSLGQGLEFLIYFQGNSAPDKSGLPSDRFSAERTGGSVSTLTIQRTQQEDSAVYLCASSSSGREQYFGPGTRLTVT.

This clonotype came up a few times. V usage is TRBV5-6 and J usage is TRBJ2-1, with D perhaps TRBD2 (5 bases). Germline-derived CDR1 and CDR2 are SGHDT and YYEEEE. The germline V and J ends were trimmed by 4 bases and 13 bases, with 15 bases remaining between them. CDR3 size: 12 residues. CDR3 bases: TGTGCCAGCAGCCTCGGAGGAGCTTTTCAGTTCTTC. It yields the protein CASSLGGAFQFF. The complete variable domain, with remaining parts taken from reference TRBV5-6 and TRBJ2-1, reads DAGVTQSPTHLIKTRGQQVTLRCSPKSGHDTVSWYQQALGQGPQFIFQYYEEEERQRGNFPDRFSGHQFPNYSSELNVNALLLGDSALYLCASSLGGAFQFFGPGTRLTVL.

This clonotype was seen many times. V and J are TRBV5-1 and TRBJ1-5; tentatively, D is TRBD1 (6 bases). CDR3 size: 13 residues. The germline V gene encodes CDR1 SGHRS and CDR2 YFSETQ. V was cut by 4 bases and J by 7 bases, with 12 bases left in between. This chain's CDR3 is CASSLTQGQPQHF. The CDR3 DNA reads TGCGCCAGCAGCCTGACACAGGGACAGCCCCAGCATTTT. Full variable domain (remainder filled in from reference TRBV5-1 and TRBJ1-5): KAGVTQTPRYLIKTRGQQVTLSCSPISGHRSVSWYQQTPGQGLQFLFEYFSETQRNKGNFPGRFSGRQFSNSRSEMNVSTLELGDSALYLCASSLTQGQPQHFGDGTRLSIL.

This clonotype is categorized as medium-sized. The rearrangement uses TRBV5-1 and TRBJ1-1; 10 bases match TRBD1. Trimming took 4 bases from V and 6 from J; bases not matched to a gene: 9. Per germline, CDR1 SGHRS and CDR2 YFSETQ. The CDR3 sequence is 15 residues long. CDR3 bases: TGCGCCAGCAGCACGGGACAGGGGCAGTATGCTGAAGCTTTCTTT. Protein product: CASSTGQGQYAEAFF. Complete variable domain (other parts from reference TRBV5-1 and TRBJ1-1): KAGVTQTPRYLIKTRGQQVTLSCSPISGHRSVSWYQQTPGQGLQFLFEYFSETQRNKGNFPGRFSGRQFSNSRSEMNVSTLELGDSALYLCASSTGQGQYAEAFFGQGTRLTVV.

This clonotype showed up many times. V gene TRBV5-1 combines with J gene TRBJ1-2, with 10 bases aligning to TRBD1. CDR1 is SGHRS, CDR2 YFSETQ, per germline. Unmatched junction bases numbered 4, after V lost 0 bases and J lost 2 bases. The CDR3 spans 16 residues. The CDR3 nucleotides are TGCGCCAGCAGCTTGGGAGGGACAGGGGCAAACTATGGCTACACCTTC. Its protein product is CASSLGGTGANYGYTF.

This clonotype was seen repeatedly, ten times or more. The DNA for the CDR3 is TGTGCCAGCAGCTTAGGAACGAGCTCCTACAATGAGCAGTTCTTC. It is translated as CASSLGTSSYNEQFF. The V call is TRBV7-9, the J call TRBJ2-1; no clear D gene. Germline loops: CDR1 SEHNR, CDR2 FQNEAQ (reference sequence). V dropped 1 base and J dropped 0 bases, with 7 bases sitting between them. The CDR3 loop spans 15 amino acids.

This clonotype appeared many times. CDR3 protein: CSANYPASSTDTQYF. The CDR3 nucleotides are TGCAGTGCTAATTACCCCGCTTCTAGCACAGATACGCAGTATTTT. This rearrangement joins TRBV20-1 to TRBJ2-3; D is undetermined. Trimming cost V 4 bases and J 0 bases, with 14 bases left between them. The CDR3 has 15 amino acids. The germline gives CDR1 DFQATT, CDR2 SNEGSKA (reference sequence).

This clonotype has ten or more counts. V is TRBV5-5 and J is TRBJ2-2; D not certain. The germline CDR1 and CDR2 sequences are SGHKS and YYEKEE (reference sequence). This CDR3 spans 12 amino acids. Trimming left V 3 bases short and J 6 bases short, with 6 bases between. Here the CDR3 reads CASSSLAGELFF. The CDR3 bases are TGTGCCAGCAGCTCCCTCGCCGGGGAGCTGTTTTTT.

This clonotype has a count of ten or more. The genes are TRBV20-1 and TRBJ2-2; no firm D call. The CDR3 is made up of 12 amino acids. Germline lookup yields CDR1 DFQATT and CDR2 SNEGSKA (reference sequence). Between the trimmed V and J ends, which lost 1 base and 5 bases, there was a span of 5 bases. The CDR3 spells CSARGPTGELFF. The DNA for the CDR3 is TGCAGTGCTAGAGGCCCGACCGGGGAGCTGTTTTTT.

This clonotype was detected many times. This sequence joins TRBV5-1 and TRBJ2-1, with D possibly being TRBD1 (6 bases). Trimming cost V 1 base and J 8 bases, with 19 bases left between them. The CDR3 has 16 amino acids. Germline-derived CDR1 and CDR2 are SGHRS and YFSETQ. The CDR3 coding sequence is TGCGCCAGCAGCTTGTATTCAGGGGCGTCCGACGATGAGCAGTTCTTC. It is translated as CASSLYSGASDDEQFF.

In this sample, this clonotype turned up many times. V and J are TRBV20-1 and TRBJ2-1; D unresolved. Germline CDR1 reads DFQATT; CDR2 reads SNEGSKA (reference sequence). The CDR3 covers 11 residues. Trimming cost V 1 base and J 8 bases, with 6 bases left between them. CDR3 amino acids: CSARADYEQFF. Written as DNA, the CDR3 is TGCAGTGCTAGAGCGGATTATGAGCAGTTCTTC.

The gene calls are TRBV9 and TRBJ1-2, with TRBD1 as a possible D gene (5 bases). CDR1 and CDR2 from the germline V gene are SGDLS and YYNGEE. Trimming stripped 3 bases from V and 4 bases from J, with 16 bases between. There are 15 residues in the CDR3. The CDR3 region has the DNA TGTGCCAGCAGCGCCTCGTGGGGGGGTAGCTATGGCTACACCTTC. Translated, it gives CASSASWGGSYGYTF. The whole variable domain, filled in from reference TRBV9 and TRBJ1-2, reads DSGVTQTPKHLITATGQRVTLRCSPRSGDLSVYWYQQSLDQGLQFLIQYYNGEERAKGNILERFSAQQFPDLHSELNLSSLELGDSALYFCASSASWGGSYGYTFGSGTRLTVV.

The chain recombines TRBV5-6 with TRBJ2-7; D not certain. V lost 4 bases to trimming and J lost 2 bases, with 7 bases between them. The CDR3 sequence is 12 residues long. Germline CDR1 and CDR2: SGHDT and YYEEEE. The CDR3 loop reads CASSLTAYEQYF. CDR3 nucleotides: TGTGCCAGCAGCCTTACAGCCTACGAGCAGTACTTC.

This clonotype has at least ten counts. This chain connects TRBV29-1 to TRBJ2-2; a possible D gene is TRBD1 (7 bases). The V gene's germline CDR1 is SQVTM and CDR2 ANQGSEA. Trimming took 3 bases from V and 5 from J, leaving 16 bases between them. CDR3 length: 15 amino acids. This CDR3 is CSVEGGQSGTGELFF. CDR3 DNA sequence: TGCAGCGTTGAGGGGGGACAGAGTGGAACCGGGGAGCTGTTTTTT.

This clonotype showed up many times. The chain is built from TRBV7-8 and TRBJ2-7, with D tentatively TRBD1 (5 bases). Trimming pared 5 bases from V and 3 bases from J, leaving 14 bases between. This CDR3 has 14 amino acids. Per the germline V gene, CDR1 is SGHVS and CDR2 is FQNEAQ. The CDR3 sequence: CASSQGRVGYEQYF. The CDR3 DNA sequence: TGTGCCAGCAGCCAGGGTAGGGTGGGCTACGAGCAGTACTTC. The complete variable domain, with remaining parts taken from reference TRBV7-8 and TRBJ2-7, reads GAGVSQSPRYKVAKRGQDVALRCDPISGHVSLFWYQQALGQGPEFLTYFQNEAQLDKSGLPSDRFFAERPEGSVSTLKIQRTQQEDSAVYLCASSQGRVGYEQYFGPGTRLTVT.

This clonotype was counted ten times or more. The chain links TRBV20-1 to TRBJ2-6; D is unclear. Looked up from germline, CDR1 is DFQATT and CDR2 is SNEGSKA (reference sequence). The CDR3 extends over 14 amino acids. V lost 0 bases, J lost 0 bases, and 3 bases lay in between. CDR3 sequence (DNA): TGCAGTGCTAGAGATTTCTCTGGGGCCAACGTCCTGACTTTC. It yields the protein CSARDFSGANVLTF.

Ten or more counts support this clonotype. The rearrangement uses TRBV5-1 and TRBJ2-2; D is ambiguous. The CDR3 length is 12 residues. CDR1 is SGHRS, CDR2 YFSETQ, per germline. V was trimmed by 4 bases and J by 5 bases, leaving 6 bases between them. CDR3 region: CASSRLTGELFF. CDR3 bases: TGCGCCAGCAGCCGGTTGACCGGGGAGCTGTTTTTT.

This clonotype was seen many times. The CDR3 DNA sequence: TGTGCCAGCAGCTTAGCAGGGACGGCCGAGCAGTACTTC. Translating gives CASSLAGTAEQYF. V and J are TRBV7-9 and TRBJ2-7, with D tentatively TRBD1 or TRBD2 (5 bases each). The V end lost 0 bases, the J end lost 6 bases, and 9 bases lay between the germline ends. Germline CDR1 is SEHNR and CDR2 is FQNEAQ (reference sequence). The CDR3 has 13 residues.